This T cell receptor beta chain was identified in a study of T cell responses to AZD1222 COVID-19 vaccine. The overall study: Pooled in the analysis were second doses at about 4 or about 12 weeks. Regarding the study as a whole: Females made up more of the donors, who were largely white British, and clonal diversity may have come out too low.

TCRdb's copy holds only in-frame clones and misses some; the assay was immunoSEQ multiplex PCR. The table includes fewer than 200,000 clones, 90% to 95% detected once. CDR1 is KGHSH and CDR2 is LQKENI in the germline V gene. The ends were cut back, 4 bases at V and 0 bases at J, with 4 bases in the middle. This CDR3 contains 13 residues. In regard to this clone: Its cognate antigen is unknown. Other DNA sequences within the sample encode an identical CDR3.

The V gene is TRBV18, the J gene TRBJ1-3; D call uncertain. Sequenced material: peripheral blood, taken on day 0 of AZD1222 vaccination. The source is an adult in good health. The chain's CDR3 is CASSLGSGNTIYF. The CDR3 nucleotides read TGTGCCAGCTCACTTGGCTCTGGAAACACCATATATTTT. Full variable domain (remainder filled in from reference TRBV18 and TRBJ1-3): NAGVMQNPRHLVRRRGQEARLRCSPMKGHSHVYWYRQLPEEGLKFMVYLQKENIIDESGMPKERFSAEFPKEGPSILRIQQVVRGDSAAYFCASSLGSGNTIYFGEGSWLTVV.